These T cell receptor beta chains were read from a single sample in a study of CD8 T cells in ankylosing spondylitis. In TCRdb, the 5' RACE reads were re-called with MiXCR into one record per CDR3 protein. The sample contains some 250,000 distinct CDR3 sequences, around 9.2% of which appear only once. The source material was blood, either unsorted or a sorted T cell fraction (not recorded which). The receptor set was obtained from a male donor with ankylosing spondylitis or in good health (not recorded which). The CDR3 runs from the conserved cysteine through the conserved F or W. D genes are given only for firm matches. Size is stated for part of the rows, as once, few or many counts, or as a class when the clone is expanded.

CDR3 DNA: TGTGCCAGCAGTCGTAACAGGGCCCGTAAAAACATTCAGTACTTC
CDR3 protein: CASSRNRARKNIQYF
J gene: TRBJ2-4
clone size: few
D gene: NA
V gene: TRBV28

CDR3 DNA: TGCGCCAGCAGCCAAGATCGGACGGGTAGGACTGAAGCTTTCTTT
CDR3 protein: CASSQDRTGRTEAFF
J gene: TRBJ1-1
clone size: many
D gene: NA
V gene: TRBV4-3

CDR3 DNA: TGCAGTGCTAGAGATCCCCGGGAGGGCCAAAGGGGTGAGCAGTTCTTC
CDR3 protein: CSARDPREGQRGEQFF
J gene: TRBJ2-1
clone size: many
D gene: TRBD2
V gene: TRBV20-1

CDR3 DNA: TGCAGTGCTAGAGATGGGGATCGAGCGGCCAACACAGATACGCAGTATTTT
CDR3 protein: CSARDGDRAANTDTQYF
J gene: TRBJ2-3
clone size: NA
D gene: NA
V gene: TRBV20-1

CDR3 DNA: TGCAGTGCTAGTCTGAGCGTTGCCTACAATGAGCAGTTCTTC
CDR3 protein: CSASLSVAYNEQFF
J gene: TRBJ2-1
clone size: many
D gene: NA
V gene: TRBV20-1

CDR3 DNA: TGTGCCAGCAGCTTAGCGAGGGCTAGCGGGACCTACTCCTACGAGCAGTACTTC
CDR3 protein: CASSLARASGTYSYEQYF
J gene: TRBJ2-7
clone size: many
D gene: TRBD2
V gene: TRBV11-1

CDR3 DNA: TGTGCCAGCAGTGAGGGGAGGGGGAAAGCTTTCTTT
CDR3 protein: CASSEGRGKAFF
J gene: TRBJ1-1
clone size: many
D gene: NA
V gene: TRBV2

CDR3 DNA: TGCAGTGCGAGGGACCGCTCTGGGGCCAACGTCCTGACTTTC
CDR3 protein: CSARDRSGANVLTF
J gene: TRBJ2-6
clone size: many
D gene: NA
V gene: TRBV29-1

CDR3 DNA: TGTGCCAGCAGCCAAGGGGCAGGGGGAAATTATGAGCAGTTCTTC
CDR3 protein: CASSQGAGGNYEQFF
J gene: TRBJ2-1
clone size: NA
D gene: TRBD1
V gene: TRBV4-2

CDR3 DNA: TGTGCCAGCAGCCATGTAGATACGCAGTATTTT
CDR3 protein: CASSHVDTQYF
J gene: TRBJ2-3
clone size: many
D gene: NA
V gene: TRBV14

CDR3 DNA: TGCGCCAGCAGCGTACGGGGACTAGCGGGATCTTGGTACGAGCAGTACTTC
CDR3 protein: CASSVRGLAGSWYEQYF
J gene: TRBJ2-7
clone size: many
D gene: TRBD2
V gene: TRBV5-1

CDR3 DNA: TGCGCCAGCAGTGAGGACAACTATGGCTACACCTTC
CDR3 protein: CASSEDNYGYTF
J gene: TRBJ1-2
clone size: many
D gene: NA
V gene: TRBV10-2

CDR3 DNA: TGTGCCAGCAGTCTCCGACACCTGCATACCTCCTACGAGCAGTACTTC
CDR3 protein: CASSLRHLHTSYEQYF
J gene: TRBJ2-7
clone size: many
D gene: NA
V gene: TRBV12-3/TRBV12-4

CDR3 DNA: TGTGCCATCAGCCGTACAGATACGCAGTATTTT
CDR3 protein: CAISRTDTQYF
J gene: TRBJ2-3
clone size: many
D gene: NA
V gene: TRBV10-3

CDR3 DNA: TGTGCCAGCAGCCAACAAGCGGGGGCCAATACGCAGTATTTT
CDR3 protein: CASSQQAGANTQYF
J gene: TRBJ2-3
clone size: few
D gene: TRBD2
V gene: TRBV14

CDR3 DNA: TGTGCCAGCAAGGGACTAGCGGGGGGCGCCAGCTCCTACAATGAGCAGTTCTTC
CDR3 protein: CASKGLAGGASSYNEQFF
J gene: TRBJ2-1
clone size: few
D gene: TRBD2
V gene: TRBV6-1

CDR3 DNA: TGTGCCAGTTTTCTTAGGGGGGGGAGCTCCTACAATGAGCAGTTCTTC
CDR3 protein: CASFLRGGSSYNEQFF
J gene: TRBJ2-1
clone size: few
D gene: NA
V gene: TRBV19

CDR3 DNA: TGCAGTGCTAATAAACCCTCCTACAATGAGCAGTTCTTC
CDR3 protein: CSANKPSYNEQFF
J gene: TRBJ2-1
clone size: many
D gene: NA
V gene: TRBV20-1

CDR3 DNA: TGTGCCAGCAGCTCCTCGACAAGTAATCAGCCCCAGCATTTT
CDR3 protein: CASSSSTSNQPQHF
J gene: TRBJ1-5
clone size: many
D gene: NA
V gene: TRBV7-6

CDR3 DNA: TGTGCCAGCAGCTCTCGGGACCGGAAGATGGGGGAGCAGTACTTC
CDR3 protein: CASSSRDRKMGEQYF
J gene: TRBJ2-7
clone size: many
D gene: NA
V gene: TRBV7-9

CDR3 DNA: TGTGCCAGCAGCTTAGGGACAGGCTACGAGCAGTACTTC
CDR3 protein: CASSLGTGYEQYF
J gene: TRBJ2-7
clone size: many
D gene: TRBD1
V gene: TRBV5-1

CDR3 DNA: TGTGCCTGGGCCCATCTTTATGCAGAGCAGTACTTC
CDR3 protein: CAWAHLYAEQYF
J gene: TRBJ2-7
clone size: many
D gene: NA
V gene: TRBV30

CDR3 DNA: TGCGCCAGCAGCTTGGCGGATAGCGGGACCTACGAGCAGTACTTC
CDR3 protein: CASSLADSGTYEQYF
J gene: TRBJ2-7
clone size: few
D gene: TRBD2
V gene: TRBV5-1

CDR3 DNA: TGTGCCAGCAGTTTATATGCCCGGCCTAGCGGCTACGAGCAGTACTTC
CDR3 protein: CASSLYARPSGYEQYF
J gene: TRBJ2-7
clone size: many
D gene: TRBD2
V gene: TRBV28

CDR3 DNA: TGCGCCAGCAGCCAGGGGCCGGGACTAGGGGTCCACAATGAGCAGTTCTTC
CDR3 protein: CASSQGPGLGVHNEQFF
J gene: TRBJ2-1
clone size: few
D gene: TRBD2
V gene: TRBV4-1

CDR3 DNA: TGTGCCAGCAGTAACGGGACTAGCGGCTCCTACAATGAGCAGTTCTTC
CDR3 protein: CASSNGTSGSYNEQFF
J gene: TRBJ2-1
clone size: many
D gene: TRBD2
V gene: TRBV12-3/TRBV12-4

CDR3 DNA: TGTGCCAGCAGCTTAGGGACAGGGGAAGATGAGACCCAGTACTTC
CDR3 protein: CASSLGTGEDETQYF
J gene: TRBJ2-5
clone size: NA
D gene: TRBD1
V gene: TRBV7-6

CDR3 DNA: TGCGCCAGCAGCTTGGAAAGCCCTTCCTACAATGAGCAGTTCTTC
CDR3 protein: CASSLESPSYNEQFF
J gene: TRBJ2-1
clone size: few
D gene: NA
V gene: TRBV5-1

CDR3 DNA: TGTGCCAGCAGCTTAGGACCCGGGACAGGCTATCAGCCCCAGCATTTT
CDR3 protein: CASSLGPGTGYQPQHF
J gene: TRBJ1-5
clone size: few
D gene: TRBD1
V gene: TRBV7-8

CDR3 DNA: TGTGCCAGCAGCAAAGGGTTTTACAATGAGCAGTTCTTC
CDR3 protein: CASSKGFYNEQFF
J gene: TRBJ2-1
clone size: many
D gene: NA
V gene: TRBV21-1

CDR3 DNA: TGTGCCAGCAGCTCCTCTAGCGGGGGTTCGTTTTACGAGCAGTACTTC
CDR3 protein: CASSSSSGGSFYEQYF
J gene: TRBJ2-7
clone size: many
D gene: TRBD2
V gene: TRBV7-9

CDR3 DNA: TGTGCCAGCAGTTTTGTGGCGGGAACAGATACGCAGTATTTT
CDR3 protein: CASSFVAGTDTQYF
J gene: TRBJ2-3
clone size: NA
D gene: NA
V gene: TRBV12-3/TRBV12-4

CDR3 DNA: TGTGCCAGCAGTTACCCGTCAACAGGGGGGAACACTGAAGCTTTCTTT
CDR3 protein: CASSYPSTGGNTEAFF
J gene: TRBJ1-1
clone size: NA
D gene: TRBD1
V gene: TRBV6-2/TRBV6-3

CDR3 DNA: TGCGCCAGCAGCCCAAGGACAGGGGACGGCTACACCTTC
CDR3 protein: CASSPRTGDGYTF
J gene: TRBJ1-2
clone size: NA
D gene: TRBD1
V gene: TRBV4-1

CDR3 DNA: TGTGCCAGTCGTGACCAGGGTTTGCCCCTCCACTTT
CDR3 protein: CASRDQGLPLHF
J gene: TRBJ1-6
clone size: many
D gene: NA
V gene: TRBV19